The 9 T cell receptor beta chains below all came from one sample that was sequenced in a study of PD-L1 blockade in urothelial cancer. Sample time point: pretreatment peripheral blood. The data were produced by immunoSEQ multiplex PCR, yet TCRdb's version contains in-frame clones alone and is incomplete. The sample consists of tens of thousands of clones, about 85% of them appearing once. The sample consisted of PBMCs, taken around atezolizumab (anti-PD-L1) treatment. These receptors were taken from a man between 40 and 49 years old with urothelial cancer.

This chain joins TRBV10-1 and TRBJ2-1; 14 bases map to TRBD2. The junction had 2 bases not matched to a gene; V was cut back by 3 bases and J by 4 bases. CDR3 length equals 16 residues. The germline V gene has CDR1 WNHNN and CDR2 SYGVQD (reference sequence). CDR3 amino acids: CASSDRLAGGYNEQFF. CDR3 coding DNA: TGCGCCAGCAGTGACCGACTAGCGGGAGGGTACAATGAGCAGTTCTTC.

V and J are TRBV5-8 and TRBJ2-7, with 11 nucleotides matching TRBD1. This CDR3 spans 18 amino acids. Germline V gene data show CDR1 as SGHTS and CDR2 as YDEGEE. Losses at the gene ends were 2 bases for V and 0 bases for J; bases not matched to a gene: 10. CDR3 sequence reads: CASSFPPRDRGSSYEQYF. As DNA, the CDR3 is TGTGCCAGCAGCTTTCCACCGCGGGACAGGGGGAGCTCCTACGAGCAGTACTTC.

The gene calls are TRBV28 and TRBJ1-2; the D gene is possibly TRBD1 (6 bases). This CDR3 has 17 amino acids. Germline values: CDR1 MDHEN, CDR2 SYDVKM. V was shortened by 7 bases and J by 5 bases, with 26 bases between the two germline ends. CDR3 nucleotides: TGTGCCAGCATTCCACGGGGGGCGCAGGGGTATGGGTATGGCTACACCTTC. It codes for CASIPRGAQGYGYGYTF.

This clone was seen only a few times. The CDR3 DNA is TGTGCCAGCAGTTCGCACAGCTCTGGAAACACCATATATTTT. Its protein product is CASSSHSSGNTIYF. V is TRBV28 and J is TRBJ1-3; no reliable D call. Germline-derived CDR1 and CDR2 are MDHEN and SYDVKM. Trimming shortened V by 4 bases and J by 0 bases, and 7 bases separated the two germline ends. This CDR3 has 14 amino acids.

This rearrangement joins TRBV9 to TRBJ1-4, with a tentative D call TRBD1 (5 bases). This CDR3 is 15 amino acids long. Germline V gives CDR1 SGDLS, CDR2 YYNGEE. The ends were cut back, 4 bases at V and 6 bases at J, with 16 bases in the middle. The CDR3 coding sequence is TGTGCCAGCAGCCCCTCTCCAGGGCCTGATGAAAAACTGTTTTTT. This gives the protein CASSPSPGPDEKLFF.

This clone was counted a single time. V usage is TRBV18 and J usage is TRBJ2-7; D ambiguous. Trimming pared 1 base from V and 3 bases from J, leaving 16 bases between. The V gene's germline CDR1 is KGHSH and CDR2 LQKENI. CDR3 size: 16 residues. The CDR3 sequence is CASSPQGRSKNYEQYF. The CDR3 DNA reads as TGTGCCAGCTCACCACAAGGCAGGTCAAAAAACTACGAGCAGTACTTC.

The rearrangement joins TRBV7-3 to TRBJ2-2; 11 bases match TRBD2. Per the germline V gene, CDR1 is SGHTA and CDR2 is FQGTGA. J lost 6 bases, V lost 4 bases, and 1 base had no gene match. The CDR3 length is 14 residues. The CDR3 sequence is CASSSGLAAGELFF. The DNA of the CDR3 is TGTGCCAGCAGCTCGGGACTAGCGGCCGGGGAGCTGTTTTTT.

This chain uses TRBV5-1 with TRBJ2-2; D is perhaps TRBD1 (6 bases). The CDR3 extends over 16 amino acids. Per the germline V gene, CDR1 is SGHRS and CDR2 is YFSETQ. V lost 0 bases and J lost 4, with 13 bases in between. Here the CDR3 DNA reads TGCGCCAGCAGCTTGGGGGGGCCCAGGCGCACCGGGGAGCTGTTTTTT. Translated, it gives CASSLGGPRRTGELFF.

The V and J genes are TRBV7-2 and TRBJ1-5; TRBD1 might be the D (6 bases). The CDR3 has 15 residues. Germline CDR1 reads SGHTA; CDR2 reads FQGNSA. V was pared by 1 base and J by 3 bases, with 10 bases between. CDR3 coding DNA: TGTGCCAGCAGCTTAGGGCAGGGACACAATCAGCCCCAGCATTTT. Translating it yields CASSLGQGHNQPQHF.